This TCR beta chain was found in a study of CD4+ T cells in melanoma. Germline CDR1 reads SGHRS; CDR2 reads YFSETQ. Trimming shortened V by 0 bases and J by 4 bases, and 14 bases separated the two germline ends. The CDR3 consists of 16 residues. TCRdb's copy holds only in-frame clones and misses some; the assay was immunoSEQ multiplex PCR. The data show 52,000 or so clones, roughly two thirds seen once. The chain couples TRBV5-1 to TRBJ1-5; D is undetermined. The sequence was obtained from a human donor with melanoma. The sequencing input was tumor tissue. The CDR3 DNA sequence: TGCGCCAGCAGCTTGGATGGAGGGTATCGGAATCAGCCCCAGCATTTT. Its protein is CASSLDGGYRNQPQHF. The full variable domain, its missing parts supplied by reference TRBV5-1 and TRBJ1-5, is KAGVTQTPRYLIKTRGQQVTLSCSPISGHRSVSWYQQTPGQGLQFLFEYFSETQRNKGNFPGRFSGRQFSNSRSEMNVSTLELGDSALYLCASSLDGGYRNQPQHFGDGTRLSIL.